This TCR beta chain was observed in a study of vaccination effects on CD4 cells after COVID-19. Broader study findings: Infection-derived and vaccine-derived clones contracted markedly late after vaccination.

Produced via immunoSEQ multiplex PCR; TCRdb's table is partial and in-frame only. Of approximately 74,000 clones in the sample, over 70% are singletons; the top ten hold more than 0.95%. CDR1 SGDLS and CDR2 YYNGEE come from the germline V gene. The CDR3 totals 15 residues. Losses at the gene ends were 2 bases for V and 3 bases for J; bases not matched to a gene: 1. Antigen-specific CD4+ T cells were expanded with viral peptide pools in the ViraFEST assay before sequencing. The culture ran for approximately 9 days before CD4+ T cells were isolated. Either the BNT162b2 or mRNA-1273 vaccine was given to participants in two doses. According to the study, vaccine recipients showed no prior SARS-CoV-2 infection and negative nucleocapsid antibodies. Supplemented with around 9.3 IU/ml IL-2 and 9.5 to 10 ug/ml peptides, a few million PBMC per well were kept in culture. Half of the medium was exchanged for IL-2 medium on both days 3 and 7.

With regard to this clone: Antigen: not known.

The sequence came from a human donor who received a COVID-19 vaccine. The sequences come from CD4+ T cells from PBMCs cultured with HCoV-OC43 spike peptides, collected after COVID-19 vaccination. Specified subset: HCoV-OC43 spike overlapping peptide pool stimulation. The chain recombines TRBV9 with TRBJ2-1; 11 nucleotides match TRBD2. The CDR3 DNA reads TGTGCCAGCAGCGTGCTAGCGGGGGGCTACAATGAGCAGTTCTTC. Translating gives CASSVLAGGYNEQFF.